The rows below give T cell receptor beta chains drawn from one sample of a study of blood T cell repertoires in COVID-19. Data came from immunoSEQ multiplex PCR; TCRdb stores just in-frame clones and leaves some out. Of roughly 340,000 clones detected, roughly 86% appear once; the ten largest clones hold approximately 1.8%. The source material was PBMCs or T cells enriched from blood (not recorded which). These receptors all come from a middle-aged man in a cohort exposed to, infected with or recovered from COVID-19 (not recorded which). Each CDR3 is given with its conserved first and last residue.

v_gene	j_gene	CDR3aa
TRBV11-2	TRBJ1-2	CASSFTGAEGYTF
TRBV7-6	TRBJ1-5	CASSLSSGNQPQHF
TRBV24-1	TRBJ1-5	CATGRATGDNQPQHF
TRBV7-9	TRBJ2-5	CASSLEIEETQYF
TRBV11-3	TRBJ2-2	CASSPRDRVNTGELFF
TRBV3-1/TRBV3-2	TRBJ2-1	CASSQSSGVYNEQFF
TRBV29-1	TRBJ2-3	CSFTRASGTDTQYF
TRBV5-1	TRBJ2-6	CASSLTGSGANVLTF
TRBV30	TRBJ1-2	CAWSVSQNGYTF
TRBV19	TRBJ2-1	CASTMDRGNEQFF
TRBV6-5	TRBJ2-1	CATLGSGRGNEQFF
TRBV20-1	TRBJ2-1	CSARERYEQFF
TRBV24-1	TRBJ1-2	CAPGGQGANYGYTF
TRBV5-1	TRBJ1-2	CASSGGTANYGYTF
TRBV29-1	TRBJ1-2	CSVQTGYRYGYTF
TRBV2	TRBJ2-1	CASTSQEGLTINEQFF
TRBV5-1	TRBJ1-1	CASSSRPKQDTEAFF
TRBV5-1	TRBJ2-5	CASSLSGGPETQYF
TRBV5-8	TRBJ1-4	CASRVGHGTNEKLFF
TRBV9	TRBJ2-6	CASEQGSGANVLTF
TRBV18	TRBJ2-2	CASSRQGPGTGELFF
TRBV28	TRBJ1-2	CASRLPGQGDYTF
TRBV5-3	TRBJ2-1	CARSSAPTATDEQFF
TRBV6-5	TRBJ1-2	CASSLQGGDYGYTF
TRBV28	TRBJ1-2	CATGQPFNYGYTF
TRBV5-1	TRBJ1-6	CASTSGDPYNSPLHF
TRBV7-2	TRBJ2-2	CASSFRGSGGELFF
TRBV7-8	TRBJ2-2	CASSYLTGELFF
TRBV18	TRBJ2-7	CASSPGQGGSYEQYF
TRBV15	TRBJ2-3	CATSRGRTSGSTDTQYF
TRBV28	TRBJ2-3	CASRLAGVGADTQYF
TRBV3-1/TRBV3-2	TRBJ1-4	CASSSGTVNEKLFF
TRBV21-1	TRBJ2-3	CASRHKRDRGLWAVTDTQYF
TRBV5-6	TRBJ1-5	CASSLGRNQPQHF
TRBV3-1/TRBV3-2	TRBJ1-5	CASKFGNQPQHF
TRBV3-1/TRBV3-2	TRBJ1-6	CASSPLGGSPLHF
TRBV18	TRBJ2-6	CASFQGAGANVLTF
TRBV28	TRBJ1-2	CASRGGGGLYGYTF
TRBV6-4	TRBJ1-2	CASTEDSFYGYTF
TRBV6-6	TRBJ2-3	CASRGSGRGIDTQYF
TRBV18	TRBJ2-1	CASSPQGTGYNEQFF
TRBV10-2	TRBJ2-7	CASSEPGHSYEQYF
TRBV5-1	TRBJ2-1	CASSLPAGNHNEQFF
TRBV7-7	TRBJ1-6	CASSLVLSGRLSPLHF
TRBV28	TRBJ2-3	CASSLTDRGDTQYF
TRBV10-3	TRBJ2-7	CAIRTGGNEQYF